This T cell receptor (beta chain) was obtained from a study of radiotherapy plus CTLA-4 blockade in lung cancer. Overall study findings and caveats: Early blood T cell clone changes and increased post-radiation serum interferon-beta were reportedly the strongest response predictors. After radiotherapy and ipilimumab, tumor-derived clones expanded in peripheral blood.

The assay was immunoSEQ multiplex PCR, and TCRdb's table has in-frame clones only and misses some. The data hold about 72,000 clones, with 78% observed a single time. Enrolled patients, whose metastatic non-small-cell lung cancer was chemo-refractory, received focal radiation plus CTLA-4 blockade with ipilimumab. The germline V gene has CDR1 LGHNA and CDR2 YSLEER. The V and J ends lost 3 bases and 4 bases, in that order; junction bases with no gene match: 9. There are 16 residues in the CDR3. For this clone: Its antigen is currently unknown.

The rearrangement links TRBV4-3 to TRBJ1-2; 9 bases are shared with TRBD1. The source is a human donor with non-small cell lung cancer who had a complete response to radiotherapy plus ipilimumab. This material consisted of peripheral blood, taken from a patient treated with radiotherapy plus ipilimumab. The CDR3 loop is CASSQLQGAHGYGYTF. The CDR3 DNA sequence: TGCGCCAGCAGCCAGTTACAGGGGGCGCATGGCTATGGCTACACCTTC.